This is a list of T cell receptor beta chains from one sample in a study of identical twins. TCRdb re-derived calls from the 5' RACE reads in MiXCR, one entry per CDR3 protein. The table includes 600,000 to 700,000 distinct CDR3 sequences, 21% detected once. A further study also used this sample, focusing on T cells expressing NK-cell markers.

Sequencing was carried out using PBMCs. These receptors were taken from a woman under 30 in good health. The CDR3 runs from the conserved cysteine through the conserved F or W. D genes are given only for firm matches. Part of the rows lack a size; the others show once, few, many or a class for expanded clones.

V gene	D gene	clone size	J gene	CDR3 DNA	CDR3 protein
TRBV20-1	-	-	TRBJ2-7	TGCAGTGCTAGATCACGCGCCACCGAAGCCTACGAGCAGTACTTC	CSARSRATEAYEQYF
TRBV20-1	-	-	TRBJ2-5	TGCAGTGCTGGCCTGCCTCTAGCGACAACGAACCAAGAGACCCAGTACTTC	CSAGLPLATTNQETQYF
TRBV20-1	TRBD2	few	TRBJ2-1	TGCAGTGCGATAGCGGGGGCCCGCTACAATGAGCAGTTCTTC	CSAIAGARYNEQFF
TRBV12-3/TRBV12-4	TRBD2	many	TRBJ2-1	TGTGCCAGCAGGACCGGGACTAGCAAAAAGTTCTACAATGAGCAGTTCTTC	CASRTGTSKKFYNEQFF
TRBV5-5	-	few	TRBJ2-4	TGTGCCAGCAGCTTGGTCAGGGAAAGCATTCAGTACTTC	CASSLVRESIQYF
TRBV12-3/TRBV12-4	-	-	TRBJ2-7	TGTGCCAGCTCCCCTTCGACAGACCAGTACTTC	CASSPSTDQYF
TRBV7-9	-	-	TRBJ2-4	TGTGCCAGCAGCTCCGGCGTTCGAGGCATTCAGTACTTC	CASSSGVRGIQYF
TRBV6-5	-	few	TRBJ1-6	TGTGCCAGCAGTTACGCCAGGGAAGGTGATTCACCCCTCCACTTT	CASSYAREGDSPLHF
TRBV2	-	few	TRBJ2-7	TGTGCCAGCAGTGAAGTGGTGGCTTCACCGGCGGAGCAGTACTTC	CASSEVVASPAEQYF
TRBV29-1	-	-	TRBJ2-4	TGCAGCGTTGGTGCCCCGGAAAACATTCAGTACTTC	CSVGAPENIQYF
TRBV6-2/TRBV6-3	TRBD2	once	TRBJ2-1	TGTGCCAGCAGTAAACTAGCGGCGTACAATGAGCAGTTCTTC	CASSKLAAYNEQFF
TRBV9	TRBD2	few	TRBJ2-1	TGTGCCAGCAGCGTAGGGGGTAGCGGGGGCAATGAGCAGTTCTTC	CASSVGGSGGNEQFF
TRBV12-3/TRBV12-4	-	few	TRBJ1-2	TGTGCCAGCAGTTTGGGGATGGGGAAGGGCGAACGCCTCTATGGCTACACCTTC	CASSLGMGKGERLYGYTF
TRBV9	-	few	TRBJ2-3	TGTGCCAGCAGCGCGGGTCCGTTGGGCGGAAGCACAGATACGCAGTATTTT	CASSAGPLGGSTDTQYF
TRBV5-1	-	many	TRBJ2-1	TGCGCCAGCAGCTTGGGTCAGCTGGTCTACAATGAGCAGTTCTTC	CASSLGQLVYNEQFF
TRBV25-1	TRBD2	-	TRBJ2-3	TGTGCCAGCAGTGAACTAGCGGGAGTGGGAGATACGCAGTATTTT	CASSELAGVGDTQYF
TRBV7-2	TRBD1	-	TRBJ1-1	TGTGCCAGCAGCCGTCGGACAGGGTTTGAAGCTTTCTTT	CASSRRTGFEAFF
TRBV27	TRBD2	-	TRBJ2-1	TGTGCCAGCAGCTTCCTCGACCGACTAGCGGGGGGGCCGCAGGTGAAGAATGAGCAGTTCTTC	CASSFLDRLAGGPQVKNEQFF
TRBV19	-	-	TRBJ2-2	TGTGCCAGTACGAATAGGGGCGACACCGGGGAGCTGTTTTTT	CASTNRGDTGELFF
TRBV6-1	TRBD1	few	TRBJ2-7	TGTGCCAGCCAGGTCCGGACAGGTAATAGCGAGCAGTACTTC	CASQVRTGNSEQYF
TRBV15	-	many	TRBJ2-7	TGTGCCACCAGCAGAGCCCTAGGACTCTACGAGCAGTACTTC	CATSRALGLYEQYF
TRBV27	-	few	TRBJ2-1	TGTGCCAGTCGGCCCCTTGGATTCTTAAGCCATGAGCAGTTCTTC	CASRPLGFLSHEQFF
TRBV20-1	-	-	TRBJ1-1	TGCAGTGCTTATATTCAGGGAAGTCGAGCTTTCTTT	CSAYIQGSRAFF
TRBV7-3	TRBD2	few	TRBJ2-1	TGTGCCAGCAGCTTAATGCTGACTAGCCCAAATGAGCAGTTCTTC	CASSLMLTSPNEQFF
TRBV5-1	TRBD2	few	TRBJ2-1	TGCGCCAGCAGAAGGACTAGCGGGGGGCAATACAATGAGCAGTTCTTC	CASRRTSGGQYNEQFF
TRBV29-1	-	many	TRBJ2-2	TGCAGCGTTGAAGTTGCCAGCTTGCCGGAGCTGTTTTTT	CSVEVASLPELFF
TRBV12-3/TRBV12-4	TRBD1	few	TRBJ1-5	TGTGCCAGCAGAGACAGGGTAAGCAATCAGCCCCAGCATTTT	CASRDRVSNQPQHF
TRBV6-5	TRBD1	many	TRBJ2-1	TGTGCCAGCAGTTACGAGCAGGGGGCAGGCAATGAGCAGTTCTTC	CASSYEQGAGNEQFF
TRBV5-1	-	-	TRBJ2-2	TGCGCCAGCAGACAAGTGGTAGGGGAGCTGTTTTTT	CASRQVVGELFF
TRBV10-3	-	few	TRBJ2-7	TGTGCCATCAGCCCGGGTATCGGTCTCCTCTACGAGCAGTACTTC	CAISPGIGLLYEQYF
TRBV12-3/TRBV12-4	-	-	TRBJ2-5	TGTGCCAGCAGTTTAGTCCAGCCCGGAGAGACCCAGTACTTC	CASSLVQPGETQYF
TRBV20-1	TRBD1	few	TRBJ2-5	TGCAGTGCGGCCCGTGGGACAGGGAAAGAGACCCAGTACTTC	CSAARGTGKETQYF
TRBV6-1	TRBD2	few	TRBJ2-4	TGTGCCAGCAGTAGGACTAGCGGACAAAACATTCAGTACTTC	CASSRTSGQNIQYF
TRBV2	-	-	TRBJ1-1	TGTGCCAGCTCAGGGGATCTGAACACTGAAGCTTTCTTT	CASSGDLNTEAFF
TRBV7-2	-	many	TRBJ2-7	TGTGCCAGCAGCCTCGTCGGGACTTGGCAGTACTTC	CASSLVGTWQYF
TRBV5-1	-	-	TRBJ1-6	TGCGCCAGCAGCGTCGAGGGACATTACAATTCACCCCTCCACTTT	CASSVEGHYNSPLHF
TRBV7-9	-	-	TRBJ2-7	TGTGCCAGCAGCTTAGTAGATCGCGAGCAGTACTTC	CASSLVDREQYF
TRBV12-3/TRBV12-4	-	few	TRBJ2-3	TGTGCCAGCAGTTTAAGTAAGACCGGAACGCAGTATTTT	CASSLSKTGTQYF
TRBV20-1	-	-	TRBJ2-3	TGCAGTCTCCAGAGGGGCAGCACAGATACGCAGTATTTT	CSLQRGSTDTQYF